A selection of T cell receptor beta chains follows, all from one sample in a study of blood T cells in healthy people across ages. TCRdb passed the 5' RACE reads through MiXCR, listing each CDR3 protein once. The sample includes roughly 680,000 distinct CDR3 sequences, around 50% seen only once; the top ten take roughly 13%. The sequenced sample consisted of blood. The source of these receptors is a woman aged 80 or over in good health. CDR3s include the opening cysteine and the closing phenylalanine or tryptophan. Only some rows state a clone size, as once, few, many or a class for expanded clones.

clone size	J gene	V gene	CDR3 protein
NA	TRBJ2-7	TRBV7-2	CASSPGYYNGKQYF
many	TRBJ1-2	TRBV12-3/TRBV12-4	CASDGYTF
many	TRBJ2-1	TRBV2	CASSDLTVYNEQFF
many	TRBJ2-4	TRBV28	CASQQGAKNIQYF
few	TRBJ1-1	TRBV5-6	CASSLGLPRAEAFF
many	TRBJ2-1	TRBV5-1	CASSPDGLGGYEQFF
once	TRBJ2-7	TRBV6-6	CASSYGRTSSYEQYF
once	TRBJ2-7	TRBV6-5	CASSFGQKQYF
NA	TRBJ2-3	TRBV5-1	CASSLGLSGLTDTQYF
NA	TRBJ1-3	TRBV20-1	CSAHDRGPGNTIYF
NA	TRBJ2-5	TRBV6-5	CAGSTSHRGKETQYF
NA	TRBJ1-5	TRBV24-1	CATAGTGVSNQPQHF
NA	TRBJ2-5	TRBV10-3	CAIGRVSGETQYF
NA	NA	TRBV3-1	CASSLRTGYNEQYF
NA	NA	TRBV18	CASLPKPGLAVEQYF
NA	TRBJ1-1	TRBV20-1	CSARDPGGLAEAFF
many	TRBJ2-1	TRBV4-1	CASSPDPRGTSGRGIYNEQFF